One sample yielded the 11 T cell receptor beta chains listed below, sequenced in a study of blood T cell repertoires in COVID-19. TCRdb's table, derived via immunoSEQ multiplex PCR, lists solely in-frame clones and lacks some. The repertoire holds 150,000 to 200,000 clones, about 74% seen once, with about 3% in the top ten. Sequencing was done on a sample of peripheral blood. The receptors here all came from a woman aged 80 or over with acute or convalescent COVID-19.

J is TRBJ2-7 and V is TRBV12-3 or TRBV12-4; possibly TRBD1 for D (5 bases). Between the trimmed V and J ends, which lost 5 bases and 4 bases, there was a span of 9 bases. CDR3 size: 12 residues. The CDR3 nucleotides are TGTGCCAGCAGTATAACAGGATACGAGCAGTACTTC. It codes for CASSITGYEQYF.

The CDR3: CASSEPRLAGGVGTDTQYF. DNA of the CDR3: TGTGCCAGCAGTGAGCCCCGACTAGCGGGAGGGGTGGGCACAGATACGCAGTATTTT. This rearrangement joins TRBV6-1 to TRBJ2-3; TRBD2 matches 14 bases. Germline V gene data show CDR1 as MNHNS and CDR2 as SASEGT. J was trimmed by 1 base and V by 3 bases; bases with no gene match: 9. The CDR3 totals 19 residues.

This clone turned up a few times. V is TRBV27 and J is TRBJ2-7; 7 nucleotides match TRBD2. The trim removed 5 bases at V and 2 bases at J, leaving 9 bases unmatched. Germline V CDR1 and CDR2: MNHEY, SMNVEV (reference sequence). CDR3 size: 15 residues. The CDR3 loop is CASSPMGGSAYEQYF. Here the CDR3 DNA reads TGTGCCAGCAGTCCCATGGGCGGGAGTGCCTACGAGCAGTACTTC.

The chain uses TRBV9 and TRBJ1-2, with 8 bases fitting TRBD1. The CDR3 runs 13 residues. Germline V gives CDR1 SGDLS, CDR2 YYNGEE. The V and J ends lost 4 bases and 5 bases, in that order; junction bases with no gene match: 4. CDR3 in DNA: TGTGCCAGCAGCACGGACAGGGAGTATGGCTACACCTTC. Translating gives CASSTDREYGYTF.

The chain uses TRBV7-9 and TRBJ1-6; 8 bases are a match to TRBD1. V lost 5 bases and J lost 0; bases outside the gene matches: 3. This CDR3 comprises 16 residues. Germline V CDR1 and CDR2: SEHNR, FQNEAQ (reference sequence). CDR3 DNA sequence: TGTGCCAGCAGCCCCGACAGGGGCTCCTATAATTCACCCCTCCACTTT. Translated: CASSPDRGSYNSPLHF.

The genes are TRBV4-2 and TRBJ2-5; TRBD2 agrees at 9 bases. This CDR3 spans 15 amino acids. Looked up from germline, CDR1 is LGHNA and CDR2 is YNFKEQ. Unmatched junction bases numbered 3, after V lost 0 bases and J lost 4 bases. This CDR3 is CASSQDLLAGETQYF. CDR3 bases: TGTGCCAGCAGCCAAGATCTACTAGCGGGAGAGACCCAGTACTTC.

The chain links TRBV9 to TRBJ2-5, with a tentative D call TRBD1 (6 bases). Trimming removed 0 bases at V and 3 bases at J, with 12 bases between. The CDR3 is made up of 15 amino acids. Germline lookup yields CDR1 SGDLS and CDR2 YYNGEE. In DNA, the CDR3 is TGTGCCAGCAGCGTAGGCTCAGAGGGGGAAGAGACCCAGTACTTC. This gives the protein CASSVGSEGEETQYF.

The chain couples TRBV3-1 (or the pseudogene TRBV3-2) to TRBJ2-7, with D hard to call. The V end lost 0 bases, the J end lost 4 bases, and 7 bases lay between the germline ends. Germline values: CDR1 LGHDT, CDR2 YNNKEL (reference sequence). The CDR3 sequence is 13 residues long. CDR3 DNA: TGTGCCAGCAGCCAAGACTCAGGTTACGAGCAGTACTTC. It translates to CASSQDSGYEQYF.

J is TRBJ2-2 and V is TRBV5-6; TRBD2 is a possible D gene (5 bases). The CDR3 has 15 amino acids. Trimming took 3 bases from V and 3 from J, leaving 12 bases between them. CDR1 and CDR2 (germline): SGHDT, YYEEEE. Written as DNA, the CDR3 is TGTGCCAGCAGCTGGAGGACGGCCGACACCGGGGAGCTGTTTTTT. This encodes CASSWRTADTGELFF. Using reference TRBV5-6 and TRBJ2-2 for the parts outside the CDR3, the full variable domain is DAGVTQSPTHLIKTRGQQVTLRCSPKSGHDTVSWYQQALGQGPQFIFQYYEEEERQRGNFPDRFSGHQFPNYSSELNVNALLLGDSALYLCASSWRTADTGELFFGEGSRLTVL.

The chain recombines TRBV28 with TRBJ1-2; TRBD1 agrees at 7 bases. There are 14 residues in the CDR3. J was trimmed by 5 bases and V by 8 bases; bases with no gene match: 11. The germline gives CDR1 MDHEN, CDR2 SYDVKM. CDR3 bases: TGTGCCAGCCAAGCTGACAGGGCGGGGTATGGCTACACCTTC. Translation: CASQADRAGYGYTF.

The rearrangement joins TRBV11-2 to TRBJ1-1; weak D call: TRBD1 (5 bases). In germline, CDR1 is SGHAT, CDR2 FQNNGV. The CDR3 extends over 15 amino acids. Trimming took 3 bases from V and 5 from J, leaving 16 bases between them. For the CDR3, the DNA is TGTGCCAGCAGCTTGACAGCTTCCGGAGGGACTGAAGCTTTCTTT. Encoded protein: CASSLTASGGTEAFF.